Included here is one TCR beta chain sequence, with context. Germline V lookup: CDR1 SGHRS, CDR2 YFSETQ. V lost 0 bases and J lost 4, with 17 bases in between. The CDR3 is 17 amino acids. These data belong to a study of blood T cell repertoires in COVID-19. Study background: The United States, Italy and Spain were the sources of the acute and convalescent COVID-19 samples.

Method: immunoSEQ multiplex PCR; TCRdb's copy keeps in-frame clones and lacks some. The data hold 15,000 or so clones, with roughly 88% observed a single time. The chain carries TRBV5-1 and TRBJ2-1; the D gene is possibly TRBD2 (7 bases). The sequenced material came from peripheral blood. The receptor comes from a human donor in a cohort sampled during active COVID-19. CDR3 sequence (DNA): TGCGCCAGCAGCTTGGAGGGGAGGGACATAGGTTACAATGAGCAGTTCTTC. Protein: CASSLEGRDIGYNEQFF.